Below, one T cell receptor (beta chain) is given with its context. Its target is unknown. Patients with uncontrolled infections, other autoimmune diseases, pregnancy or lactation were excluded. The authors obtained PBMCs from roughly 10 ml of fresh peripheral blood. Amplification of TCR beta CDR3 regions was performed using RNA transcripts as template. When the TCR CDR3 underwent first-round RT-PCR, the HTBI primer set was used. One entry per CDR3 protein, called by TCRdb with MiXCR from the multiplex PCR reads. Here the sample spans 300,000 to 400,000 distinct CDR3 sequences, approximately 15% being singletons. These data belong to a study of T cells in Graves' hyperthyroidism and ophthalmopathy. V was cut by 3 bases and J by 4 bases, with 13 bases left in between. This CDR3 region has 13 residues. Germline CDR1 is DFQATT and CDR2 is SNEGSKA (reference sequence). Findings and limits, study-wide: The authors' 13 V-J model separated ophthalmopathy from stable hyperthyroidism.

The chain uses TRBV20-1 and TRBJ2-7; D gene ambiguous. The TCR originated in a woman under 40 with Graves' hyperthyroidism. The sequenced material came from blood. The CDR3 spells CSASQTHQYEQYF. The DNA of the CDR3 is TGCAGTGCTAGTCAGACTCACCAGTACGAGCAGTACTTC.